This T cell receptor (beta chain) stems from a study of Graves' ophthalmopathy and Graves' hyperthyroidism. The germline V and J ends were trimmed by 0 bases and 4 bases, with 10 bases remaining between them. The CDR3 extends over 14 amino acids. Looked up from germline, CDR1 is SGHRS and CDR2 is YFSETQ. TCR beta CDR3 regions were amplified from RNA transcripts. The workflow started with a first-round RT-PCR run with HTBI primers and then moved on to a second-round multiplex PCR. TCRdb re-called the multiplex PCR reads through MiXCR, storing one row per CDR3 protein. Altogether approximately 380,000 distinct CDR3 sequences are present, under 25% being singletons, with the ten largest covering under 3%. This clonotype came up many times.

Source material: peripheral blood. The sequence came from a woman younger than 35 with stable Graves' hyperthyroidism. This sequence joins TRBV5-1 and TRBJ1-2, with a possible D match to TRBD1 (6 bases). As DNA, the CDR3 is TGCGCCAGCAGCTTGGACAGGGAGATCTATGGCTACACCTTC. Translating gives CASSLDREIYGYTF.